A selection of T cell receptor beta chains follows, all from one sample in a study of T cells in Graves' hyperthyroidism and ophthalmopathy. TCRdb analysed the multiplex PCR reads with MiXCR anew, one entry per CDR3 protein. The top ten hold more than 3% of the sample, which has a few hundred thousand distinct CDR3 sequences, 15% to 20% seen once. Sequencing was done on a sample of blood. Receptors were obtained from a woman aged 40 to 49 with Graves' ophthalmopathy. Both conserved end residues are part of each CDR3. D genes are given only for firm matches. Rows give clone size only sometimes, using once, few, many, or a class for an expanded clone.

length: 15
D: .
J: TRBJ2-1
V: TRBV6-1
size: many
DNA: TGTGCCAGCAGTGTGAAAGGGTTGTCCTACAATGAGCAGTTCTTC
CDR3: CASSVKGLSYNEQFF

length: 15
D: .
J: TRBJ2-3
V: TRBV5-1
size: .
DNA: TGCGCCAGCAGCTTGGGAGTAGCAGGAGCAGATACGCAGTATTTT
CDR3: CASSLGVAGADTQYF

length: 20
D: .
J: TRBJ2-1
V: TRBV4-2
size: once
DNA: TGTGCCAGCAGCCAAGATCACGGAGGGGGCGCGGTGGGACTACTGGCCGAGCAGTTCTTC
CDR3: CASSQDHGGGAVGLLAEQFF

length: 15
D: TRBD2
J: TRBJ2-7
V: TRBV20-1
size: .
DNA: TGCAGTGCGCTGGGACTAGCGGAGGTCTCCTACGAGCAGTACTTC
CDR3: CSALGLAEVSYEQYF

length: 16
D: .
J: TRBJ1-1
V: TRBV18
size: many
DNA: TGTGCCAGCTCACCCCAAGGGGCCCAGGGGAACACTGAAGCTTTCTTT
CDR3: CASSPQGAQGNTEAFF

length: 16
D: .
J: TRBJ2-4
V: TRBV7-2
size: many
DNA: TGTGCCAGCAGCTTAAGTGGCACCAAACCCAAAAACATTCAGTACTTC
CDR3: CASSLSGTKPKNIQYF

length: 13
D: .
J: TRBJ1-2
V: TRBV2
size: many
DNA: TGTGCCAGCAGGGGGCGCATAGGCTATGGCTACACCTTC
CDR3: CASRGRIGYGYTF

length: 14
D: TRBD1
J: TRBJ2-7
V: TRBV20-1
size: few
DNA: TGCAGTGCGCATACCGGGACAGTGAGCTACGAGCAGTACTTC
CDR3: CSAHTGTVSYEQYF

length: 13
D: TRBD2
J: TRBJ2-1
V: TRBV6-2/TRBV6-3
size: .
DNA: TGTGCCAGCAGTGCGGGGGTGAACAATGAGCAGTTCTTC
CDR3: CASSAGVNNEQFF

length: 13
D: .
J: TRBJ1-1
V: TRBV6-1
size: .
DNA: TGTGCCAGCAGGGCCGGAAGAACCACTGAAGCTTTCTTT
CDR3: CASRAGRTTEAFF

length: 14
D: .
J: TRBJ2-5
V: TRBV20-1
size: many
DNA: TGCAGTGCTAGAGATCGGTCAGGGGTAGAGACCCAGTACTTC
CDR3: CSARDRSGVETQYF

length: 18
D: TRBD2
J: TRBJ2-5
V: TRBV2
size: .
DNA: TGTGCCAGCAGGGGGACATTGGGACTAGCGGGAGTAAAAGAGACCCAGTACTTC
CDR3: CASRGTLGLAGVKETQYF

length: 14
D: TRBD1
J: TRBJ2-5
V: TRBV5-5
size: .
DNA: TGTGCCAGCAGCTTGGAGACAGGGAAAGAGACCCAGTACTTC
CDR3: CASSLETGKETQYF

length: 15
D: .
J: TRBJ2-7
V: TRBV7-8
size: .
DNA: TGTGCCAGCAGCTTCACCGGGACCGAGCTTTACGAGCAGTACTTC
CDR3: CASSFTGTELYEQYF

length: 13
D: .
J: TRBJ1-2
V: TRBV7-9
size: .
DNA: TGTGCCAGCAGCCCTTCAGGTTCTTATGGCTACACCTTC
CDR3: CASSPSGSYGYTF

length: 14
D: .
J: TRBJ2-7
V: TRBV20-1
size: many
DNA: TGCAGTGCTAGAGATTTGGAGGGGGGATTCGAGCAGTACTTC
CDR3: CSARDLEGGFEQYF

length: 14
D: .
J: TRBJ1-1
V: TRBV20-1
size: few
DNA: TGCAGTGCTAGAGATACGGGATGGGACACTGAAGCTTTCTTT
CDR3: CSARDTGWDTEAFF

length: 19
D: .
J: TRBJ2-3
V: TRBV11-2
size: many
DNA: TGTGCCAGCAGCTCACAGAGACAGGGAACGGGAGCGGGCACAGATACGCAGTATTTT
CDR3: CASSSQRQGTGAGTDTQYF

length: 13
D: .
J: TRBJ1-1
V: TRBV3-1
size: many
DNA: TGTGCCAGCAGCCAAGAGGGGTATACTGAAGCTTTCTTT
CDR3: CASSQEGYTEAFF

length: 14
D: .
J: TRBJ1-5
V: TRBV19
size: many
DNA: TGTGCCAGCAGTCCCCCAGGTAGCAATCAGCCCCAGCATTTT
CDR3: CASSPPGSNQPQHF

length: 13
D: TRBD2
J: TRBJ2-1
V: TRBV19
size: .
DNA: TGTGCCAGCAGACTAGCGGGAGGGCCGGTGCAGTTCTTC
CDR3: CASRLAGGPVQFF

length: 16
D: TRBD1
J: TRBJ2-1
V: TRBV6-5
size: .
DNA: TGTGCCAGCAGTTTACTCCCGGGACAGGGTCGCCATGAGCAGTTCTTC
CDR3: CASSLLPGQGRHEQFF

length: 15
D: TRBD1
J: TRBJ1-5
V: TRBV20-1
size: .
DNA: TGCAGTGCTAGAGATCCGGACAGGGGTAGCGAGCCCCAGCATTTT
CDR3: CSARDPDRGSEPQHF

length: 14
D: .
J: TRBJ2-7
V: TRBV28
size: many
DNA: TGTGCCAGCAGGCGACTAGTAGGGGCCTACGAGCAGTACTTC
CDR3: CASRRLVGAYEQYF

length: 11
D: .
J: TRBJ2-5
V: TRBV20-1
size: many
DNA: TGCAGTGCTGGGACCCAAGAGACCCAGTACTTC
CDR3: CSAGTQETQYF

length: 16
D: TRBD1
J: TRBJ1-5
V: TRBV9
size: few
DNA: TGTGCCAGCAGCGAGGGACAGGGGCTGAGCAATCAGCCCCAGCATTTT
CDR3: CASSEGQGLSNQPQHF

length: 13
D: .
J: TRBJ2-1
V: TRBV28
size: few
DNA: TGTGCCAGCAGTTCAGGGTTCTACAATGAGCAGTTCTTC
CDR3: CASSSGFYNEQFF

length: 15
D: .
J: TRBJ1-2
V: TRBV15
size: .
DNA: TGTGCCACCAGCAGCGTGCTCTCGCTTAACTATGGCTACACCTTC
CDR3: CATSSVLSLNYGYTF

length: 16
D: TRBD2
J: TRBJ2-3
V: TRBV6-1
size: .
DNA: TGTGCCAGCAGTGAAGAGCGGGGGGCAGGTAAAGATACGCAGTATTTT
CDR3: CASSEERGAGKDTQYF

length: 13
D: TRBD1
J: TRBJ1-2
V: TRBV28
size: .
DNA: TGTGCCAGCAGGCCCCAGGGGGACTATGGCTACACCTTC
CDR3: CASRPQGDYGYTF

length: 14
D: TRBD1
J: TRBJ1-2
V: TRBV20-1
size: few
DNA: TGCAGTGCTAGAGATGGTCAGGGGGTCTATGGCTACACCTTC
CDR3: CSARDGQGVYGYTF

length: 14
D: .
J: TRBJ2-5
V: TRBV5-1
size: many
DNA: TGCGCCAGCAGCTTGTCCCCAGGGGAAGAGACCCAGTACTTC
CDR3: CASSLSPGEETQYF

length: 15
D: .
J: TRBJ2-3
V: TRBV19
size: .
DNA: TGTGCCAGTAGTACACAGGCATCTAGCACAGATACGCAGTATTTT
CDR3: CASSTQASSTDTQYF

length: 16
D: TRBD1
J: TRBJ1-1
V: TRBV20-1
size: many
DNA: TGCAGTGCTAGAGATGCCGGGACAGGGGGCAATACTGAAGCTTTCTTT
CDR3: CSARDAGTGGNTEAFF

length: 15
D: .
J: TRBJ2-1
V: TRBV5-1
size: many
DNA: TGCGCCAGCAGCCGACAGGAAAGCTCCTACAATGAGCAGTTCTTC
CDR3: CASSRQESSYNEQFF

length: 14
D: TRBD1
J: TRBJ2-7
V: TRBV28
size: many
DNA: TGTGCCAGCAGTGGCGGGACAGGTCCCTACGAGCAGTACTTC
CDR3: CASSGGTGPYEQYF

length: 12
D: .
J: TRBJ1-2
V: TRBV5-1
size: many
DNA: TGTGCCAGCAGCTTGGAGGGGAATGGCTACACCTTC
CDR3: CASSLEGNGYTF

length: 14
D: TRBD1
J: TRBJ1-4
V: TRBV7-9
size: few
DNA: TGTGCCAGCAGCCTGGGACAGGATAATGAAAAACTGTTTTTT
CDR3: CASSLGQDNEKLFF

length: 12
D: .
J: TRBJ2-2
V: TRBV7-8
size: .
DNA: TGTGCCAGCAGCTCCGGAGGCGGGGAGCTGTTTTTT
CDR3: CASSSGGGELFF

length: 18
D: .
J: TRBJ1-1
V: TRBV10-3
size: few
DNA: TGTGCCATCAGTGACTTTCAGGGCCAAAGAAAGGTGAACACTGAAGCTTTCTTT
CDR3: CAISDFQGQRKVNTEAFF

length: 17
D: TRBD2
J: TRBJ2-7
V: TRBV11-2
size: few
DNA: TGTGCCAGCAGCTACGGACTAGCGGGAGTACGGTCCTACGAGCAGTACTTC
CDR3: CASSYGLAGVRSYEQYF

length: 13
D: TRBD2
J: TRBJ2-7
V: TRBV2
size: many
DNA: TGTGCCAGCAGTAGACTAGCCCCCTACGAGCAGTACTTC
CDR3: CASSRLAPYEQYF

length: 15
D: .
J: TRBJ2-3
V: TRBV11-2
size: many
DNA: TGTGCCAGCAGCCCTCTGAGGTGGAGCACAGATACGCAGTATTTT
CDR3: CASSPLRWSTDTQYF

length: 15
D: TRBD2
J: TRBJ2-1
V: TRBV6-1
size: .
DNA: TGTGCCAGCAGTGAATGGCGGGGGGTCTACAATGAGCAGTTCTTC
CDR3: CASSEWRGVYNEQFF

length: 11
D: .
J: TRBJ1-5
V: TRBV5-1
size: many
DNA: TGCGCCAGCTGGGTTAACCAGCCCCAGCATTTT
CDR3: CASWVNQPQHF

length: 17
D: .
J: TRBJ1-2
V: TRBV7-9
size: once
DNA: TGCGCCAGCAGCTTATTTGGCAAGGGGGACCGCGGGAGCGGCTACACCTTC
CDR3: CASSLFGKGDRGSGYTF

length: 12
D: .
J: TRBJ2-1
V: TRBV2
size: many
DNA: TGTGCCAGCGCGCAAATAGTCAATGAGCAGTTCTTC
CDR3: CASAQIVNEQFF

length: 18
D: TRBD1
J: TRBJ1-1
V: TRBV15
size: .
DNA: TGTGCCACCAGCAGGGAACCGGGACAGGGGGCGCGGAGCACTGAAGCTTTCTTT
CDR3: CATSREPGQGARSTEAFF

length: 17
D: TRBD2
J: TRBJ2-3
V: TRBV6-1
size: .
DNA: TGTGCCCGCAGGGCGGGGGGAATCCAATACGGGACAGATACGCAGTATTTT
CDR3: CARRAGGIQYGTDTQYF

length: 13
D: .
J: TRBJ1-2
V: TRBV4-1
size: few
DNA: TGCGCCAGCAGCCAACAGGGCTTATACGGCTACACCTTC
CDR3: CASSQQGLYGYTF

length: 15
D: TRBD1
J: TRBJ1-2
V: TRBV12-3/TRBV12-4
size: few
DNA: TGTGCCAGCAGTCCCCCGGGACAGGCGCCCTATGGCTACACCTTC
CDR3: CASSPPGQAPYGYTF

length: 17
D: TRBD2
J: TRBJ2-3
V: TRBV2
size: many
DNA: TGTGCCAGCAGTGTCAGACTAGCGGGAGGCCCCACAGATACGCAGTATTTT
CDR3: CASSVRLAGGPTDTQYF

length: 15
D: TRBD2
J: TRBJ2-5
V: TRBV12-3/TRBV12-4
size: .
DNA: TGTGCCAGCAGTTTCCGACTAGCGGGGGTTGGTGCCCAGTACTTC
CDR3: CASSFRLAGVGAQYF

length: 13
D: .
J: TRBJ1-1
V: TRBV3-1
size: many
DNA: TGTGCCAGCAGTCAGGGGCCGAACACTGAAGCTTTCTTT
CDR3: CASSQGPNTEAFF

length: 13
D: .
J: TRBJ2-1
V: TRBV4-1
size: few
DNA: TGCGCCAGCAGCCAAGACAGGCAATGGGAGCAGTTCTTC
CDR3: CASSQDRQWEQFF

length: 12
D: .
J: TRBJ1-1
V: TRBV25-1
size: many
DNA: TGTGCCAGCAGTGGATGGGGAACTGAAGCTTTCTTT
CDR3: CASSGWGTEAFF

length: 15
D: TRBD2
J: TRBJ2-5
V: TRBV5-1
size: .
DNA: TGCGCCAGCAGCCTGGCGGGAGAGGTTGGTGGGACCCAGTACTTC
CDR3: CASSLAGEVGGTQYF

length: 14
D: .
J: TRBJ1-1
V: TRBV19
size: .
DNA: TGTGCCAGTAGTGTTAACGTCTGGGGCACTGAAGCTTTCTTT
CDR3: CASSVNVWGTEAFF

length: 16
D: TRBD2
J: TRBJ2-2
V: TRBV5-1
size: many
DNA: TGCGCCAGCAGCTTTGAGGGAGGGCCAATCACCGGGGAGCTGTTTTTT
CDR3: CASSFEGGPITGELFF